Listed below are T cell receptor beta chains from one sample, sequenced in a study of cytomegalovirus exposure and HLA in healthy donors. Sequenced by immunoSEQ multiplex PCR; TCRdb stores in-frame clones only, minus some. This table has under 130,000 clones, around three quarters appearing once. Sequencing was carried out using PBMCs. These receptors originate from a female donor in good health and CMV-seropositive. The CDR3 runs from the conserved cysteine through the conserved F or W. D genes are given only for firm matches. The listing skips clone size in some rows; elsewhere it reads once, few, many or a size class.

size,V,J,D,DNA,CDR3
once,TRBV29-1,TRBJ2-2,NA,TGCAGCGTGGGGGGATACACCGGGGAGCTGTTTTTT,CSVGGYTGELFF
NA,TRBV4-1,TRBJ1-5,NA,TGCGCCAGCAGCCAACCGGGGGGGAATAGCAATCAGCCCCAGCATTTT,CASSQPGGNSNQPQHF
NA,TRBV2,TRBJ2-1,TRBD2,TGTGCCAGCAGTGTGACTAGCGGGGCCACCAGTGGGTTCTTC,CASSVTSGATSGFF
NA,TRBV25-1,TRBJ2-7,TRBD2,TGTGCCAGCAGTGATAAGGCTAGCGGGGGGTCTAGCGAGCAGTACTTC,CASSDKASGGSSEQYF
NA,TRBV7-8,TRBJ1-5,NA,TGTGCCAGCAGTAACGTCGGTTGGTCCGTGCAGCCCCAGCATTTT,CASSNVGWSVQPQHF
NA,TRBV29-1,TRBJ2-7,TRBD2,TGCAGCGTTGGGGGGGGGACCCAGGCCTACGAGCAGTACTTC,CSVGGGTQAYEQYF
NA,TRBV6-5,TRBJ2-3,NA,TGTGCCAGCAGTTACGGGAGCTCCACAGATACGCAGTATTTT,CASSYGSSTDTQYF
NA,TRBV6-5,TRBJ1-1,NA,TGTGCCAGCAGTTACTCGGGGCAGGTAGCTTTCTTT,CASSYSGQVAFF
few,TRBV28,TRBJ1-2,NA,TGTGCCAGCAGCCTTACGGGACTCCTAAATAGGGGCTACACCTTC,CASSLTGLLNRGYTF
NA,TRBV15,TRBJ2-5,TRBD1,TGTGCCACCAGCAGAGATTTACAGGGGCTACAAGAGACCCAGTACTTC,CATSRDLQGLQETQYF
NA,TRBV11-3,TRBJ1-1,NA,TGTGCCAGCAGCTTATACCGGGGCACTGAAGCTTTCTTT,CASSLYRGTEAFF
once,TRBV5-1,TRBJ2-5,NA,TGCGCCAGCAGCTTCGGCGGTCAAGAGACCCAGTACTTC,CASSFGGQETQYF
NA,TRBV4-1,TRBJ2-5,TRBD2,TGCGCCAGCAGCCAAAACTTCGGGACTAGCGGGAGGCTCCAAGAGACCCAGTACTTC,CASSQNFGTSGRLQETQYF
NA,TRBV29-1,TRBJ2-1,NA,TGCAGCGTCTCTCCGGAGTACAATGAGCAGTTCTTC,CSVSPEYNEQFF
NA,TRBV5-1,TRBJ2-3,TRBD2,TGCGCCAGCAGCCTAGCGGGACACTACACAGATACGCAGTATTTT,CASSLAGHYTDTQYF
NA,TRBV15,TRBJ1-6,NA,TGTGCCACCCGTAAGGACATAAGCTCCTATAATTCACCCCTCCACTTT,CATRKDISSYNSPLHF
NA,TRBV5-1,TRBJ2-5,NA,TGCGCCAGCAGCTTGGCCCAGGGGGGGACCCAGTACTTC,CASSLAQGGTQYF
NA,TRBV4-1,TRBJ2-7,NA,TGCGCCAGCAGCGCAACCTTCGAGGGGACACCCTACGAGCAGTACTTC,CASSATFEGTPYEQYF
NA,TRBV5-5,TRBJ1-1,TRBD1,TGTGCCAGCAGCCACCGGGACAGGGGTTCAAGGACTGAAGCTTTCTTT,CASSHRDRGSRTEAFF
NA,TRBV19,TRBJ1-4,TRBD1,TGTGCCAGCCGGGACAGGGGGAAAGGTCTTGAAAAACTGTTTTTT,CASRDRGKGLEKLFF
NA,TRBV6-1,TRBJ2-1,TRBD2,TGTGCCAGCAGCCGAACTAGCGGGGGGGCCTGGGAGCAGTTCTTC,CASSRTSGGAWEQFF
NA,TRBV6-5,TRBJ2-7,NA,TGTGCCAGCACACGCAAAAAGGCGGGAAAGTACGAGCAGTACTTC,CASTRKKAGKYEQYF
NA,TRBV5-5,TRBJ2-7,NA,TGTGCCAGCGGTAGGGGGGGCGAGGTATTTGAGGAGCAGTACTTC,CASGRGGEVFEEQYF
NA,TRBV30,TRBJ2-7,NA,TGTGCCTGGACGAAAGAGGCCCCCTACGAGCAGTACTTC,CAWTKEAPYEQYF
NA,TRBV19,TRBJ2-5,TRBD2,TGTGCCAGTAGTCTTCGCGGACGGACTAGCAGCGTGGAGACCCAGTACTTC,CASSLRGRTSSVETQYF
NA,TRBV19,TRBJ1-2,NA,TGTGCCAGTAGTATAGGTGGCAGCGCGGGAGGCTACACCTTC,CASSIGGSAGGYTF
few,TRBV6-1,TRBJ1-3,NA,TGTGCCAGCAGTGAACAACCCGAGGCTGGAAACACCATATATTTT,CASSEQPEAGNTIYF
few,TRBV2,TRBJ1-6,TRBD1,TGTGCCAGCAGGGGGACAGAAAATTCACCCCTCCACTTT,CASRGTENSPLHF
NA,TRBV25-1,TRBJ1-3,NA,TGTGCCAGCAGTGACCTTCGACAGATTTCTGGAAACACCATATATTTT,CASSDLRQISGNTIYF
NA,TRBV6-6,TRBJ2-3,TRBD2,TGTGCCAGCAGTTACTCGATGTCTAGCGGAACAGATACGCAGTATTTT,CASSYSMSSGTDTQYF
few,TRBV30,TRBJ1-1,NA,TGTGCCTATGGGGGGGGACACCTAAACACTGAAGCTTTCTTT,CAYGGGHLNTEAFF
NA,TRBV6-6,TRBJ1-1,NA,TGTGCCACCGGGAGGACGGGCACTGAAGCTTTCTTT,CATGRTGTEAFF
NA,TRBV7-6,TRBJ2-2,NA,TGTGCCAGCAGCTTAGCCACTAGCACCGGGGAGCTGTTTTTT,CASSLATSTGELFF